The table lists the clone carrying this T cell receptor (beta chain) with many counts. Its matching antigen is unknown. This sample is part of a study of response to subunit inactivated influenza vaccine. Findings of the study overall: Each seasonal flu vaccination may recruit only limited new T cells, authors suggested.

The CDR3 extends over 14 amino acids. Germline loops: CDR1 PRHDT, CDR2 FYEKMQ (reference sequence). V was clipped by 1 base and J by 4 bases; unmatched bases: 1. TCRdb recomputed calls from the RT-PCR reads with MiXCR, one row per CDR3 protein. Of 290,000 or so distinct CDR3 sequences listed, roughly 22% are singletons. Here the sequenced sample was PBMCs from blood, taken 21 months after vaccination. The TCR originated in a man between 50 and 70 years old who received an inactivated influenza vaccine. The genes are TRBV13 and TRBJ2-5, with 9 bases aligning to TRBD1. The CDR3: CASSLDRGLETQYF. The CDR3 DNA follows: TGTGCCAGCAGCTTAGACAGGGGGCTAGAGACCCAGTACTTC.